This TCR beta chain originates from a study of cytomegalovirus exposure and HLA in healthy donors. Notes on the study in general: Among TCR sequences, most were rare, though some public TCRs appeared in many donors. In an earlier analysis, most TCR beta V segments were productive about 87% or about 30% of the time. In a later analysis, parvovirus B19, influenza, CMV and Epstein-Barr virus appeared linked to several top co-occurrence clusters.

Note on this clone: The antigen remains unidentified.

The PCR used 60 Vbeta and 13 Jbeta primers. The data were produced by immunoSEQ multiplex PCR, yet TCRdb's version contains in-frame clones alone and is incomplete. The sample has around 94,000 clones; roughly three quarters are singletons. The CDR3 has 10 residues. This chain connects TRBV21-1 to TRBJ2-7; the table's D gene call, TRBD1, was not cross checked with the DNA. TRBV21-1 is an annotated pseudogene. The receptor was derived from a woman in her forties in good health and CMV-seronegative. The sample consisted of PBMCs. This CDR3 reads CASPTYEQYF. CDR3 DNA: TGTGCCAGCCCCACCTACGAGCAGTACTTC.